Listed here is a single T cell receptor (beta chain). The data stem from a study of cytomegalovirus exposure and HLA in healthy donors. Sequencing used immunoSEQ multiplex PCR; TCRdb keeps in-frame clones, though not all of them. This repertoire shows about 360,000 clones, 80% to 90% found once; its top ten account for roughly 0.83%. Per germline, CDR1 MDHEN and CDR2 SYDVKM. The CDR3 is 16 residues long. V lost 7 bases, J lost 6 bases, and 24 bases lay in between. Sequencing was carried out using PBMCs. The TCR originated in a young woman in good health and CMV-seronegative. The chain links TRBV28 to TRBJ1-2, with D unclear. CDR3 sequence (DNA): TGTGCCAGCACCCTAGCAATGGTGGGGTCGCCCCATGGCTACACCTTC. It yields the protein CASTLAMVGSPHGYTF.